This T cell receptor beta chain was found in a study of blood T cells in healthy people across ages. Study-wide results and caveats: Per million T cells, TCR beta diversity dropped roughly linearly as age increased.

Then a second PCR, running roughly 7 to 11 cycles, was carried out with a sample-barcoded 5' primer and a J-beta primer mix. Each CDR3 protein is one row after TCRdb ran MiXCR on the 5' RACE reads. The profile shows over 1,500,000 distinct CDR3 sequences, 30% to 40% of them singletons. Each individual donor underwent a draw of approximately 9.6 milliliters of peripheral blood. The authors extracted at least 5 micrograms of total RNA per sample. Points on this clonotype: Its target is not known.

Germline lookup yields CDR1 MNHEY and CDR2 SVGAGI. V lost 8 bases and J lost 2, with 15 bases in between. This CDR3 has 14 amino acids. The specimen sequenced was blood. The TCR sequence derives from a human donor in good health. The chain has TRBV6-5 and TRBJ1-1, with a weak D call TRBD1 (5 bases). The CDR3 DNA sequence: TGTGCCAGCCACCAGATCGGGGACAACACTGAAGCTTTCTTT. Protein product: CASHQIGDNTEAFF.